A single sample gave rise to the 10 T cell receptor beta chains below, sequenced in a study of OX40 agonist ivuxolimab in advanced cancers. The data were produced by immunoSEQ multiplex PCR, yet TCRdb's version contains in-frame clones alone and is incomplete. This sample has approximately 70,000 clones, with 83% found just once. Specimen: CD4+ or CD8+ T cells sorted from blood, collected in a trial of the OX40 agonist ivuxolimab. The receptors shown here come from an adult with an advanced solid tumor such as melanoma, head and neck, liver or kidney cancer.

CDR3 region: CASSLAGGEYEQYF. The CDR3 nucleotides read TGTGCCAGCAGCTTGGCAGGGGGGGAGTACGAGCAGTACTTC. The V call is TRBV5-6, the J call TRBJ2-7; D may correspond to TRBD1 or TRBD2 (7 bases each). Trimming took 0 bases from V and 4 from J, leaving 11 bases between them. Germline assignment: CDR1 SGHDT and CDR2 YYEEEE. The CDR3 is 14 amino acids.

CDR3 region: CASSVGMGGSQPQHF. The CDR3 bases are TGTGCCAGCAGTGTGGGTATGGGGGGTTCACAGCCCCAGCATTTT. The V gene is TRBV6-1, the J gene TRBJ1-5; TRBD1 is a possible D gene (5 bases). The ends were cut back, 4 bases at V and 7 bases at J, with 17 bases in the middle. Per germline, CDR1 MNHNS and CDR2 SASEGT. This CDR3 has 15 amino acids.

The V and J genes are TRBV28 and TRBJ1-4, with unresolved D. V lost 2 bases, J lost 10 bases, and 11 bases lay in between. The CDR3 is 13 residues long. The V gene's germline CDR1 is MDHEN and CDR2 SYDVKM. The CDR3 reads CASSLGGPGKLFF. The CDR3 DNA is TGTGCCAGCAGTTTAGGAGGGCCGGGAAAACTGTTTTTT. Using reference TRBV28 and TRBJ1-4 for the parts outside the CDR3, the full variable domain is DVKVTQSSRYLVKRTGEKVFLECVQDMDHENMFWYRQDPGLGLRLIYFSYDVKMKEKGDIPEGYSVSREKKERFSLILESASTNQTSMYLCASSLGGPGKLFFGSGTQLSVL.

This sequence joins TRBV6-5 and TRBJ2-6; D not certain. Germline assignment: CDR1 MNHEY and CDR2 SVGAGI. Deletions cut 8 bases from V and 1 base from J, with 9 bases between. This CDR3 contains 14 residues. CDR3 protein: CASLTSSGANVLTF. The CDR3 coding sequence is TGTGCCAGCCTCACGTCGTCTGGGGCCAACGTCCTGACTTTC.

V is TRBV6-4 and J is TRBJ1-1; tentatively, D is TRBD1 (6 bases). Germline lookup yields CDR1 MRHNA and CDR2 SNTAGT. The CDR3 consists of 13 residues. Trimming cost V 5 bases and J 5 bases, with 12 bases left between them. CDR3 in DNA: TGTGCCAGCAGTAAAACAGGGCGGACTGAAGCTTTCTTT. Its translation is CASSKTGRTEAFF.

This clone was observed a single time. The CDR3 DNA reads as TGTGCCAGCAGTGATAGGGGGACTGGAAACACCATATATTTT. Its protein is CASSDRGTGNTIYF. The rearrangement links TRBV6-1 to TRBJ1-3; a possible D gene is TRBD1 (6 bases). V lost 3 bases to trimming and J lost 2 bases, with 8 bases between them. Looked up from germline, CDR1 is MNHNS and CDR2 is SASEGT. The length of the CDR3 is 14 residues.

Comment on this clone: Other DNA sequences of this sample code for an identical CDR3. V gene TRBV27 combines with J gene TRBJ1-6; 7 bases align to TRBD1. There are 14 residues in the CDR3. Unmatched junction bases numbered 3, after V lost 3 bases and J lost 7 bases. The germline V gene encodes CDR1 MNHEY and CDR2 SMNVEV (reference sequence). For the CDR3, the DNA is TGTGCCAGCAGTTTCCAGGGGGGAAATTCACCCCTCCACTTT. This sequence encodes CASSFQGGNSPLHF.

The V gene is TRBV6-1, the J gene TRBJ1-5; no clear D. The V end lost 6 bases, the J end lost 2 bases, and 11 bases lay between the germline ends. The germline gives CDR1 MNHNS, CDR2 SASEGT. The CDR3 contains 14 residues. CDR3 amino acids: CASREYLGNQPQHF. The CDR3, as DNA: TGTGCCAGCAGGGAATACCTGGGCAATCAGCCCCAGCATTTT.

This sequence joins TRBV4-1 and TRBJ1-2, with TRBD1 matching over 7 bases. V lost 6 bases, J lost 0 bases, and 4 bases stayed unmatched. Germline V gene sequence: CDR1 MGHRA, CDR2 YSYEKL. The CDR3 runs to 14 residues. CDR3 coding DNA: TGCGCCAGCAGTCAGGGGGGAGCTAACTATGGCTACACCTTC. It is translated as CASSQGGANYGYTF.

The chain is built from TRBV21-1 and TRBJ2-1; TRBD1 is the table's D call and was not checked against the DNA. TRBV21-1 is deemed a pseudogene. CDR3 length equals 16 residues. This CDR3 reads CASSPRDRDSYNEQFF. CDR3 DNA: TGTGCCAGCAGCCCGCGGGACAGGGATTCCTACAATGAGCAGTTCTTC.